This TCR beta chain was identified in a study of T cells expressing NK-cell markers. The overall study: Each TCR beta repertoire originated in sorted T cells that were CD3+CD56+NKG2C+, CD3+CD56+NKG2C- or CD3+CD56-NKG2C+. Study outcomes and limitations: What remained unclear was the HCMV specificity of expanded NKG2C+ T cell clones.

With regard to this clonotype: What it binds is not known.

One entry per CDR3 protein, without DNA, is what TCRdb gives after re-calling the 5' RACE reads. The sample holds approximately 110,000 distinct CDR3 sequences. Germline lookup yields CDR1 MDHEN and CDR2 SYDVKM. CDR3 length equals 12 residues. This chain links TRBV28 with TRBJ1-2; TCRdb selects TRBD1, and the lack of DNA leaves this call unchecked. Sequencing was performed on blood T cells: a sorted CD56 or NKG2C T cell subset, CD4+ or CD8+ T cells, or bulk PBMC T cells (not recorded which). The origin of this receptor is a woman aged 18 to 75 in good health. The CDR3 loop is CASSTPPYGYTF.